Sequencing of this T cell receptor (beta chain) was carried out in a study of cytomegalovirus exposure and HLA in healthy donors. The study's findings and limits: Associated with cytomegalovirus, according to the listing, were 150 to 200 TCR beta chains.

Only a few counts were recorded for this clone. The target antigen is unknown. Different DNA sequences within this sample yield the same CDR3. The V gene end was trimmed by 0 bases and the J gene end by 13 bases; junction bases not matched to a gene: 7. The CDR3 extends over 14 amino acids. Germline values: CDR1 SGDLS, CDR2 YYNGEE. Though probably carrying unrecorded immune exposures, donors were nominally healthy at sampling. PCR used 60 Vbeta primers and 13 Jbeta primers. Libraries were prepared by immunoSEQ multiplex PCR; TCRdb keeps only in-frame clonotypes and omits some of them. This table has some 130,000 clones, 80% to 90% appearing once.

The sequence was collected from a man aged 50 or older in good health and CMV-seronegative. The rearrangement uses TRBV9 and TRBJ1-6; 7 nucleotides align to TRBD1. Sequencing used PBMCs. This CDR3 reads CASSVEGAISPLHF. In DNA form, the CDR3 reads TGTGCCAGCAGCGTAGAGGGGGCTATATCCCCCCTCCACTTT.